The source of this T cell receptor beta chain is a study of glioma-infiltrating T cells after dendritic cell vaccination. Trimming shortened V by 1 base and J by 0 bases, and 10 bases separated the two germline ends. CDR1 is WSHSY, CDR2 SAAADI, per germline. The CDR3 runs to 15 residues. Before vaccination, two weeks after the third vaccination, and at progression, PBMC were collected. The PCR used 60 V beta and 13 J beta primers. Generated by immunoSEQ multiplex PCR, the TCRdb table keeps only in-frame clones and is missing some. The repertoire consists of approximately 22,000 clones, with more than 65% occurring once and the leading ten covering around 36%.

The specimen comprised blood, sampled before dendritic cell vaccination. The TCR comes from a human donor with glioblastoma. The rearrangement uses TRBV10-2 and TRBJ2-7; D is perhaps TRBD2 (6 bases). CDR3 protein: CASSECAGPSYEQYF. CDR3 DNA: TGCGCCAGCAGTGAGTGCGCGGGGCCCTCCTACGAGCAGTACTTC.